This T cell receptor (beta chain) was recovered during a study of T cells in Graves' hyperthyroidism and ophthalmopathy. Findings and caveats of the study: Using 13 V-J features, a model discriminated ophthalmopathy from stable hyperthyroidism.

Details on this clonotype: Antigen unknown.

From RNA transcripts, TCR beta CDR3 regions were amplified. The HTBI primer set served for first-round RT-PCR of the TCR CDR3. TCRdb re-called the multiplex PCR reads with MiXCR, one entry per CDR3 protein. The data show a few hundred thousand distinct CDR3 sequences, less than 20% seen once. The CDR3 has 15 amino acids. Trimming took 1 base from V and 8 from J, leaving 14 bases between them. CDR1 and CDR2 (germline): LNHNV, YYDKDF (reference sequence). The chain carries TRBV15 and TRBJ2-2, with a weak D call TRBD1 (7 bases). The sequencing sample was made of blood. The sequence came from a young man with Graves' ophthalmopathy. CDR3 sequence (DNA): TGTGCCACCAGCAGAGCTTCAGGGGGGATTGGGGAGCTGTTTTTT. Translating gives CATSRASGGIGELFF.